What follows are 21 T cell receptor beta chains derived from one specimen sequenced in a study of blood T cell repertoires in COVID-19. Only in-frame clones appear in the TCRdb table, and some are missing; sequencing was by immunoSEQ multiplex PCR. In the table there are about 270,000 clones, about nine tenths of which are singletons. Source material: PBMCs or T cells enriched from blood (not recorded which). These receptors originate from a woman aged 25 to 39 with acute COVID-19.

This chain connects TRBV9 to TRBJ2-1; 11 nucleotides line up with TRBD2. The CDR3 is 16 amino acids. V gave up 1 base and J gave up 3 bases; unmatched junction bases: 3. CDR1 and CDR2 from the germline V gene are SGDLS and YYNGEE. The CDR3 sequence: CASSVSGTSGYNEQFF. The CDR3, as DNA: TGTGCCAGCAGCGTAAGCGGGACTAGCGGCTACAATGAGCAGTTCTTC.

J is TRBJ2-3 and V is TRBV12-3 or TRBV12-4, with 7 bases identical to TRBD1. The CDR3 totals 11 residues. V shed 10 bases, J shed 6 bases, and the junction held 4 bases outside the gene matches. The CDR3 is CATTGYDTQYF. The CDR3 bases are TGTGCCACGACAGGGTATGATACGCAGTATTTT.

The CDR3 loop reads CSARSGDGYTF. In DNA form, the CDR3 reads TGCAGTGCTAGATCCGGAGATGGCTACACCTTC. The rearrangement links TRBV20-1 to TRBJ1-2; D gene unclear. V lost 2 bases and J lost 6, with 7 bases in between. Per germline, CDR1 DFQATT and CDR2 SNEGSKA (reference sequence). CDR3 size: 11 residues.

This clone was recorded a few times. The chain couples TRBV10-2 to TRBJ2-1; TRBD2 is a possible D gene (5 bases). The length of the CDR3 is 13 residues. The V gene's germline CDR1 is WSHSY and CDR2 SAAADI. V shed 4 bases and J shed 6 bases, with 10 bases lying between them. The CDR3 region is CASSGGLANEQFF. The CDR3 DNA is TGCGCCAGCAGTGGAGGACTGGCCAATGAGCAGTTCTTC.

The chain carries TRBV6-5 and TRBJ1-3, with 8 bases matching TRBD1. The germline V gene has CDR1 MNHEY and CDR2 SVGAGI. The trim removed 6 bases at V and 2 bases at J, leaving 3 bases unmatched. This CDR3 has 14 residues. In DNA, the CDR3 is TGTGCCAGCAGCCAGGACAGGGCTGGAAACACCATATATTTT. The encoded protein is CASSQDRAGNTIYF.

This chain connects TRBV30 to TRBJ1-2; D gene unclear. The V end lost 3 bases, the J end lost 0 bases, and 5 bases lay between the germline ends. This CDR3 is 12 amino acids long. In germline, CDR1 is GTSNPN, CDR2 SVGIG (reference sequence). The CDR3 spells CAWSTANYGYTF. The CDR3 nucleotides are TGTGCCTGGAGCACAGCTAACTATGGCTACACCTTC.

CDR3 sequence: CASSSQRDRGYEQYF. The CDR3 nucleotides are TGTGCCAGCAGCTCCCAAAGGGACAGGGGCTACGAGCAGTACTTC. This chain links TRBV7-9 with TRBJ2-7, with 10 bases matching TRBD1. Germline V gene sequence: CDR1 SEHNR, CDR2 FQNEAQ (reference sequence). The CDR3 extends over 15 amino acids. The junction had 6 bases not matched to a gene; V was cut back by 4 bases and J by 3 bases.

This clone has only one observation. The chain is built from TRBV11-2 and TRBJ2-3; D might be TRBD2 (6 bases). From germline, CDR1 is SGHAT and CDR2 FQNNGV. The CDR3 is made up of 13 amino acids. Between the trimmed V and J ends, which lost 6 bases and 4 bases, there was a span of 11 bases. The CDR3 DNA reads as TGTGCCAGCAGAGCCACGGGGGCAGATACGCAGTATTTT. This sequence encodes CASRATGADTQYF.

The CDR3 nucleotides are TGTGCCAGCGGAGCGGACAGAGCCACTGAAGCTTTCTTT. Protein: CASGADRATEAFF. The chain employs TRBV7-8 and TRBJ1-1; a weak D match, TRBD1 (6 bases). V dropped 8 bases and J dropped 4 bases, with 14 bases sitting between them. This CDR3 region has 13 residues. CDR1 and CDR2 (germline): SGHVS, FQNEAQ.

The rearrangement links TRBV30 to TRBJ1-4; TRBD1 matches at 10 bases. Germline V gene sequence: CDR1 GTSNPN, CDR2 SVGIG (reference sequence). Unmatched junction bases numbered 5, after V lost 8 bases and J lost 8 bases. CDR3 length equals 12 residues. The CDR3 protein is CAGDRGEEKLFF. The CDR3 region has the DNA TGTGCCGGGGACAGGGGAGAAGAAAAACTGTTTTTT.

The rearrangement uses TRBV28 and TRBJ1-2, with a tentative D call TRBD1 (6 bases). Trimming cost V 1 base and J 4 bases, with 13 bases left between them. Per germline, CDR1 MDHEN and CDR2 SYDVKM. There are 15 residues in the CDR3. The CDR3 coding sequence is TGTGCCAGCAGTTTATATACAGGGTCTAGCTATGGCTACACCTTC. It translates to CASSLYTGSSYGYTF.

The chain couples TRBV7-9 to TRBJ2-3, with 7 nucleotides matching TRBD1. Trimming at V came to 4 bases and at J to 3 bases, leaving 4 bases not matched to a gene. From germline, CDR1 is SEHNR and CDR2 FQNEAQ (reference sequence). CDR3 length: 14 amino acids. CDR3 coding DNA: TGTGCCAGCAGCTACAGGGGTATGACAGATACGCAGTATTTT. Protein: CASSYRGMTDTQYF.

This rearrangement joins TRBV9 to TRBJ2-3; TRBD1 matches at 7 bases. There are 14 residues in the CDR3. Trimming took 3 bases from V and 3 from J; bases not matched to a gene: 4. Germline V gene sequence: CDR1 SGDLS, CDR2 YYNGEE. The CDR3 DNA reads as TGTGCCAGCAGCGCCCGACAGGGAACAGATACGCAGTATTTT. Translating it yields CASSARQGTDTQYF. Full variable domain (missing parts from reference TRBV9 and TRBJ2-3): DSGVTQTPKHLITATGQRVTLRCSPRSGDLSVYWYQQSLDQGLQFLIQYYNGEERAKGNILERFSAQQFPDLHSELNLSSLELGDSALYFCASSARQGTDTQYFGPGTRLTVL.

J is TRBJ2-7 and V is TRBV28; 9 bases are a match to TRBD1. The junction had 7 bases not matched to a gene; V was cut back by 6 bases and J by 4 bases. The germline CDR1 and CDR2 sequences are MDHEN and SYDVKM. CDR3 length: 14 residues. CDR3 sequence (DNA): TGTGCCAGCAGCTGGGGACAGGGAGGTTACGAGCAGTACTTC. Protein: CASSWGQGGYEQYF.

The chain carries TRBV2 and TRBJ2-7, with 9 bases fitting TRBD2. Looked up from germline, CDR1 is SNHLY and CDR2 is FYNNEI. Unmatched junction bases numbered 3, after V lost 3 bases and J lost 3 bases. The CDR3 consists of 14 residues. DNA of the CDR3: TGTGCCAGCAGTGAGAGTAGCGGGGGCTACGAGCAGTACTTC. Residues: CASSESSGGYEQYF.

The chain employs TRBV11-2 and TRBJ2-7; a possible D gene is TRBD2 (6 bases). The CDR3 covers 13 residues. CDR1 and CDR2 (germline): SGHAT, FQNNGV. Between the trimmed V and J ends, which lost 8 bases and 1 base, there was a span of 12 bases. CDR3 sequence: CASGHGTSYEQYF. The CDR3 DNA follows: TGTGCCAGCGGACACGGGACTTCCTACGAGCAGTACTTC.

The chain employs TRBV28 and TRBJ2-1; 8 bases fit TRBD2. V was pared by 7 bases and J by 1 base, with 3 bases of the junction left unmatched. The V gene's germline CDR1 is MDHEN and CDR2 SYDVKM. The CDR3 contains 14 residues. The CDR3 loop reads CASIIAGSYNEQFF. The CDR3 region has the DNA TGTGCCAGCATCATAGCGGGGTCCTACAATGAGCAGTTCTTC. Combining the CDR3 with reference TRBV28 and TRBJ2-1 gives the whole variable domain DVKVTQSSRYLVKRTGEKVFLECVQDMDHENMFWYRQDPGLGLRLIYFSYDVKMKEKGDIPEGYSVSREKKERFSLILESASTNQTSMYLCASIIAGSYNEQFFGPGTRLTVL.

This clone was observed once. The V call is TRBV7-8, the J call TRBJ2-7; 8 nucleotides align to TRBD2. After removal of 3 bases from V and 3 bases from J, the junction contained 7 bases not matched to a gene. This CDR3 contains 15 residues. Germline V CDR1 and CDR2: SGHVS, FQNEAQ. The CDR3 DNA reads as TGTGCCAGCAGCTTCCGGGGTAGCGGGAACTACGAGCAGTACTTC. Amino acid sequence: CASSFRGSGNYEQYF.

This chain's CDR3 is CASSLPGQGAWEQYF. Here the CDR3 DNA reads TGTGCCAGCAGTTTACCGGGACAGGGGGCATGGGAGCAGTACTTC. J is TRBJ2-7 and V is TRBV28; 12 positions match TRBD1. The junction had 6 bases not matched to a gene; V was cut back by 2 bases and J by 7 bases. Germline V gives CDR1 MDHEN, CDR2 SYDVKM. CDR3 length: 15 amino acids.

V usage is TRBV6-5 and J usage is TRBJ1-5; D gene uncertain. This CDR3 spans 15 amino acids. CDR1 and CDR2 from the germline V gene are MNHEY and SVGAGI. Trimming left V 6 bases short and J 1 base short, with 13 bases between. The CDR3 DNA reads TGTGCCAGCAGGCCACAGAGAGACAGCAATCAGCCCCAGCATTTT. Encoded protein: CASRPQRDSNQPQHF.

V usage is TRBV27 and J usage is TRBJ1-6; D uncertain. V was pared by 6 bases and J by 7 bases, with 10 bases between. Per the germline V gene, CDR1 is MNHEY and CDR2 is SMNVEV (reference sequence). CDR3 length: 13 amino acids. CDR3 bases: TGTGCCAGCAGGGTCGGGAGGAATTCACCCCTCCACTTT. Amino acid sequence: CASRVGRNSPLHF.